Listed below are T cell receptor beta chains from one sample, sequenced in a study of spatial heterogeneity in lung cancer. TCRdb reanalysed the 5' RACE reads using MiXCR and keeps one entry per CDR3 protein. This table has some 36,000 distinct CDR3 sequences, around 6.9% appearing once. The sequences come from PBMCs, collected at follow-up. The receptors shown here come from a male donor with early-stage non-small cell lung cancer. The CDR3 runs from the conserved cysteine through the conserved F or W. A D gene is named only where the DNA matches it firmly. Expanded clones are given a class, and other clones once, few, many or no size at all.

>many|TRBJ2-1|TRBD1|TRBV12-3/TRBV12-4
TGTGCCAGCAGCCGATCCCCCGGGACAGGGGGTGACAATGAGCAGTTCTTC
CASSRSPGTGGDNEQFF
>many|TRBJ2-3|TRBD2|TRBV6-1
TGTGCCAGCAGTGAACCGGGGGGGCAGGCAAATACGCAGTATTTT
CASSEPGGQANTQYF
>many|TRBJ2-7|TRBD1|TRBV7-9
TGTGCCAGCAGCCAAGGGACAGAAGCCTACGAGCAGTACTTC
CASSQGTEAYEQYF
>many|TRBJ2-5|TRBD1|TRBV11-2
TGTGCCAGCAGCTTAAATCCCGGGACAGGAGAACAAGAGACCCAGTACTTC
CASSLNPGTGEQETQYF
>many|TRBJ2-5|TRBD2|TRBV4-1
TGCGCCAGCAGCCAAGATGATGAGGGCGGTAGCGGGGGCCCCGGGGAGACCCAGTACTTC
CASSQDDEGGSGGPGETQYF
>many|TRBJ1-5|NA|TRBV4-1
TGCGCCAGCAGCCAAGATCAGGGTCAGCCCCAGCATTTT
CASSQDQGQPQHF
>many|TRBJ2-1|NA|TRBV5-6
TGTGCCAGCAGCATGGGGAACCGCCCCTACAATGAGCAGTTCTTC
CASSMGNRPYNEQFF
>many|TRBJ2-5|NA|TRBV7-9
TGTGCCAGCAGCTTAACCTTTCGGAGGGGAGGAGAGACCCAGTACTTC
CASSLTFRRGGETQYF
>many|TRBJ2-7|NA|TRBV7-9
TGTGCCAGCAGCCTCATTAGCGACGAGCAGTACTTC
CASSLISDEQYF
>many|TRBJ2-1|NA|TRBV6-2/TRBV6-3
TGTGCCAGCAAGGAAGGCTATGATGAGCAGTTCTTC
CASKEGYDEQFF
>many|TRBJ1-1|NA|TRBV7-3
TGTGCCAGCAGCTTGGTGGGTGTTGGGCAGGGCGGCACTGAAGCTTTCTTT
CASSLVGVGQGGTEAFF
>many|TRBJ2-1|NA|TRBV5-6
TGTGCCAGCAGCTCATCCCCCGGGGGCACTTACAATGAGCAGTTCTTC
CASSSSPGGTYNEQFF
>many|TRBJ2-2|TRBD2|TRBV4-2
TGTGCCAGCAGCCAATCACGGCGGGGGAACGCGAACACCGGGGAGCTGTTTTTT
CASSQSRRGNANTGELFF
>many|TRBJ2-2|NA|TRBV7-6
TGTGCCAGCAGCTTAGTTTACGGACAGTTCACCGGGGAGCTGTTTTTT
CASSLVYGQFTGELFF
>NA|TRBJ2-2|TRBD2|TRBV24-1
TGTGCCACCAGTTCGGGGGGGATCGGGGAGCTGTTTTTT
CATSSGGIGELFF
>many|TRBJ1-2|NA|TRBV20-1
TGCAGTGCTAGTAGTTTTAGTTATGGCTACACCTTC
CSASSFSYGYTF
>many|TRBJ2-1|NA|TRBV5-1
TGCGCCAGCAGCATTGAAGGGGGTGTGGGCAGTGAGCAGTTCTTC
CASSIEGGVGSEQFF
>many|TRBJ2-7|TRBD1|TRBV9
TGTGCCAGCAGCGTAGAGTCCAGGACAGGGGACGAGCAGTACTTC
CASSVESRTGDEQYF
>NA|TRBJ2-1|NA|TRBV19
TGTGCCAGTAGTATAACGGCCAGCTACAATGAGCAGTTCTTC
CASSITASYNEQFF
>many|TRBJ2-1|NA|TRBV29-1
TGCAGCGGGATGAGCACGGAGCAGTTCTTC
CSGMSTEQFF
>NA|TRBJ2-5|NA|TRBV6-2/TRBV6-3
TGTGCCAGCAGTTACTCGAACCTACTAACTACGGAGACCCAGTACTTC
CASSYSNLLTTETQYF
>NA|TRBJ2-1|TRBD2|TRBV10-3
TGTGCCATCAGTGAGGGACTAGAATACAATGAGCAGTTCTTC
CAISEGLEYNEQFF
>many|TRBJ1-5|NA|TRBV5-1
TGCGCCAGCAGCTTGGGGCCCCGCAATCAGCCCCAGCATTTT
CASSLGPRNQPQHF
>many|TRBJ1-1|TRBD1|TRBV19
TGTGCCACCTCACAACCGGGACAGGGCTCGGGGAACACTGAAGCTTTCTTT
CATSQPGQGSGNTEAFF
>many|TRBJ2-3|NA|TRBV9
TGTGCCAGCAGCGCAGGGGCTAGCGAGGCAGATACGCAGTATTTT
CASSAGASEADTQYF
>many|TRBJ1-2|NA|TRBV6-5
TGTGCCAGCAGTTATACCAGCCGGAACTATGGCTACACCTTC
CASSYTSRNYGYTF
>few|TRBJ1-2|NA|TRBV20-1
TGCAGTGCTAGAGAACCACCTAACTATGGCTACACCTTC
CSAREPPNYGYTF
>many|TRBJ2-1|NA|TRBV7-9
TGTGCCAGCAGCTCTGTTTTAGCGGAGCAGTTCTTC
CASSSVLAEQFF
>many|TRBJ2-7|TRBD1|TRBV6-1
TGTGCCAGCAGTGAGGCCGGGACAGGGCCTTACGAGCAGTACTTC
CASSEAGTGPYEQYF
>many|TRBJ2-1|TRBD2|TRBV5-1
TGCGCCAGCAGCAACTCTCTAGCGGGGGCCTACAATGAGCAGTTCTTC
CASSNSLAGAYNEQFF
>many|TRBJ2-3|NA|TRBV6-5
TGTGCCAGCACTTCATGGTGGGACGGAAACTGTACGCAGTATTTT
CASTSWWDGNCTQYF
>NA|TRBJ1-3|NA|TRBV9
TGTGCCAGCAGCGTAGCTGGCACAGGCGGAAACACCATATATTTT
CASSVAGTGGNTIYF
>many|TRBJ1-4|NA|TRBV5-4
TGTGCCAGCAGCTTGGCCAGCACAACTAATGAAAAACTGTTTTTT
CASSLASTTNEKLFF
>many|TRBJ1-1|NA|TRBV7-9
TGTGCCAGCAGCTTTAATGAGATGAACACTGAAGCTTTCTTT
CASSFNEMNTEAFF
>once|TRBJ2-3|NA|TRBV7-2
TGTGCCAGCAGCTTAGTGCTCGGAGATACGCAGTATTTT
CASSLVLGDTQYF
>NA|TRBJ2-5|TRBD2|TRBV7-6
TGTGCCAGCAGCTTAGGGGTAGCGGGGACCCAAGAGACCCAGTACTTC
CASSLGVAGTQETQYF
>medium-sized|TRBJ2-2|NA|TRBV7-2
TGTGCCAGCAGCTTACAGGGACACCTGAACACCGGGGAGCTGTTTTTT
CASSLQGHLNTGELFF
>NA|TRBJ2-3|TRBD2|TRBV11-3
TGTGCCAGCAGCTTATTAGCGGGGGGGCCGACTACGCAGTATTTT
CASSLLAGGPTTQYF
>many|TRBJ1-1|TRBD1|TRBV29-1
TGCAGCGTTCCCAACACGGCCGGGACAGTGGCTGAAGCTTTCTTT
CSVPNTAGTVAEAFF
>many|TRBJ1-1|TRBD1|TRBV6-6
TGTGCCAGCAACCACCCTGGACAGGGGAACACTGAAGCTTTCTTT
CASNHPGQGNTEAFF
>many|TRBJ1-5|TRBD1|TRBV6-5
TGTGCCAGCAGCACCCGGACAGGGGGGAATCAGCCCCAGCATTTT
CASSTRTGGNQPQHF